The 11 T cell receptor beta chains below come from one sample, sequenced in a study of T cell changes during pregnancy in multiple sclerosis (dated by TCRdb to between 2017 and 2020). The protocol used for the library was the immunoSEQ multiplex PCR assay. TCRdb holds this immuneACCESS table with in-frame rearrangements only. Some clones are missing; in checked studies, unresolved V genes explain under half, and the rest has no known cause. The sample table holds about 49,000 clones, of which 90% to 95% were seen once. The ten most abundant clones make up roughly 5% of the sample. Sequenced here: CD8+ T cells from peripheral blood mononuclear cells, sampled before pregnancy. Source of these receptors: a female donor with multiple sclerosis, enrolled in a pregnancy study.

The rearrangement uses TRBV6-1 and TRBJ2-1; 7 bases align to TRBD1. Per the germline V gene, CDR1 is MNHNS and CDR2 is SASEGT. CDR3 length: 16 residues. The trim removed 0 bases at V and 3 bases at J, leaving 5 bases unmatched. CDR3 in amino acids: CASSEAGGTHYNEQFF. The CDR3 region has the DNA TGTGCCAGCAGTGAAGCAGGGGGCACCCACTACAATGAGCAGTTCTTC.

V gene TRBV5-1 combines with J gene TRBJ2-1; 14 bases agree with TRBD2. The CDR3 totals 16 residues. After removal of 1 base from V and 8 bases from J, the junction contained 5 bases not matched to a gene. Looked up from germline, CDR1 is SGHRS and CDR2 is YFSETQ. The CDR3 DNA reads TGCGCCAGCAGCTTGACCGGGACTAGCGGGAGTGATGAGCAGTTCTTC. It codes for CASSLTGTSGSDEQFF.

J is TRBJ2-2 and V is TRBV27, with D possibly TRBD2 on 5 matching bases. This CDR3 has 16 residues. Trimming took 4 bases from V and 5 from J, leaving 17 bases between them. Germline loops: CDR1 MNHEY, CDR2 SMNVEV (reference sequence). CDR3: CASSSSISLATGELFF. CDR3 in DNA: TGTGCCAGCAGTTCCAGCATTTCCCTAGCAACCGGGGAGCTGTTTTTT.

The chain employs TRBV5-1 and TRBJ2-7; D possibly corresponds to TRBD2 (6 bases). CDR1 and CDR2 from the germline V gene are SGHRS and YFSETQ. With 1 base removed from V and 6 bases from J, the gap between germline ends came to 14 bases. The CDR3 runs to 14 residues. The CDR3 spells CASSLTGTAGEQYF. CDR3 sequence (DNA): TGCGCCAGCAGCTTGACCGGGACTGCGGGCGAGCAGTACTTC.

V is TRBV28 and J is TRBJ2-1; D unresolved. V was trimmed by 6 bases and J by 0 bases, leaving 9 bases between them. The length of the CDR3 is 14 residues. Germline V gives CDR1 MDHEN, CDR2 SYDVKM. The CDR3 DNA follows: TGTGCCAGCAGGCCTTCGAGCTCCTACAATGAGCAGTTCTTC. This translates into CASRPSSSYNEQFF.

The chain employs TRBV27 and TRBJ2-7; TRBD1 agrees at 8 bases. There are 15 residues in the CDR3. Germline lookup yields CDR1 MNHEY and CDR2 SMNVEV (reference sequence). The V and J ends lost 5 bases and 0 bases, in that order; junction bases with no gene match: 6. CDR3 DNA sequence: TGTGCCAGCAGTCCCAGGGGGCCGTTCTCCTACGAGCAGTACTTC. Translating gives CASSPRGPFSYEQYF.

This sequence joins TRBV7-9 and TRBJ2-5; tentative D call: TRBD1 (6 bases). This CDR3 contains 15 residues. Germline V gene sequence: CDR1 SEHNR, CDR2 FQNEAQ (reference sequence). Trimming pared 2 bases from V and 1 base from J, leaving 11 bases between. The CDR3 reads CASSLRGQSQETQYF. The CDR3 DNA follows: TGTGCCAGCAGCTTAAGAGGACAGAGCCAAGAGACCCAGTACTTC. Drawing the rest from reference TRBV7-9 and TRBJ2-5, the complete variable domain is DTGVSQNPRHKITKRGQNVTFRCDPISEHNRLYWYRQTLGQGPEFLTYFQNEAQLEKSRLLSDRFSAERPKGSFSTLEIQRTEQGDSAMYLCASSLRGQSQETQYFGPGTRLLVL.

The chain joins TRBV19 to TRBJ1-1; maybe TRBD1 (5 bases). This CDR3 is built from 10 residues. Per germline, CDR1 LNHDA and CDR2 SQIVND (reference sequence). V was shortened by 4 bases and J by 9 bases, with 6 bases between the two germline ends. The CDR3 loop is CASSTGKAFF. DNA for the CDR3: TGTGCCAGTAGTACAGGGAAAGCTTTCTTT.

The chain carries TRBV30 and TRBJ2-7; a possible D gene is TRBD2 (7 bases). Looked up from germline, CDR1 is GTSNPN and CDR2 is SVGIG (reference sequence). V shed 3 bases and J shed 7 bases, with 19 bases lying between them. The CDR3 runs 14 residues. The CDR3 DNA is TGTGCCTGGAGCGTAGGGGCAGGGGAGGGAGAGCAGTACTTC. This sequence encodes CAWSVGAGEGEQYF. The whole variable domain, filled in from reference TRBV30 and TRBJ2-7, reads SQTIHQWPATLVQPVGSPLSLECTVEGTSNPNLYWYRQAAGRGLQLLFYSVGIGQISSEVPQNLSASRPQDRQFILSSKKLLLSDSGFYLCAWSVGAGEGEQYFGPGTRLTVT.

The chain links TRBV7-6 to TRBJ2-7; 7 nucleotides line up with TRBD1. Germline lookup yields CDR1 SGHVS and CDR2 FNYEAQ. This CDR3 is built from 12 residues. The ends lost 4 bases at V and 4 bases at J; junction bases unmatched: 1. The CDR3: CASSWDSYEQYF. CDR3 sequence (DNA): TGTGCCAGCAGCTGGGACAGTTACGAGCAGTACTTC. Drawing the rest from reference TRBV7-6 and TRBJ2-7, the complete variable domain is GAGVSQSPRYKVTKRGQDVALRCDPISGHVSLYWYRQALGQGPEFLTYFNYEAQQDKSGLPNDRFSAERPEGSISTLTIQRTEQRDSAMYRCASSWDSYEQYFGPGTRLTVT.

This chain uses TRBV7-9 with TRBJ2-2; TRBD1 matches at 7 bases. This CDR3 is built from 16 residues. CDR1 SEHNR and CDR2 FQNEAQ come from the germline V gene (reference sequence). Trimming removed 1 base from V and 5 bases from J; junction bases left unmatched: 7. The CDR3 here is CASSLEGGVKTGELFF. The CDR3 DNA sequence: TGTGCCAGCAGCTTAGAAGGGGGCGTGAAAACCGGGGAGCTGTTTTTT.